The clone carrying this TCR beta chain was observed a handful of times. Using immunoSEQ multiplex PCR, the repertoire was profiled, and TCRdb retains in-frame clones only, with some absent. This table has 410,000 or so clones, roughly 88% appearing once. There are 16 residues in the CDR3. V lost 0 bases and J lost 4; bases outside the gene matches: 5. Germline V gene data show CDR1 as SNHLY and CDR2 as FYNNEI. The data derive from a study of blood T cell repertoires in COVID-19. Study overall: Material from acute and convalescent COVID-19 was sourced from the United States, Italy and Spain. T cells, B-cell-depleted T cells, or PBMCs provided the cDNA or gDNA that served as material.

The receptor was isolated from a woman aged 30 to 39 with active or convalescent COVID-19. J is TRBJ1-2 and V is TRBV2; the match to TRBD1 covers 10 bases. The sequenced material came from peripheral blood. CDR3: CASSEAGTGEGYGYTF. CDR3 coding DNA: TGTGCCAGCAGTGAAGCCGGGACAGGGGAGGGCTATGGCTACACCTTC.